The sequence of this TCR beta chain was determined in a study of blood T cell repertoires in COVID-19. Overall study context: Donors in the United States, Italy and Spain gave samples during acute or convalescent COVID-19. PBMCs, B-cell-depleted T cells, or T cells were the source of the cDNA or gDNA that made up the material.

Methods used by the authors: Reference gene primers were amplified, and this amplification served to estimate nucleated cell counts. TCRdb's copy holds only in-frame clones and misses some; the assay was immunoSEQ multiplex PCR. Clonal size and the V and J genes are those of that table, whereas D and trimming came from the DNA. This repertoire shows 150,000 to 200,000 clones, 82% found once; its top ten account for about 5%. Donors were grouped by their self-reported clinical history. This TCR came from a woman aged 60-70 years with acute COVID-19. The sample taken for sequencing was PBMCs or T cells enriched from blood (not recorded which).

CDR3 region: CASSEQGHGNQPQHF. As DNA, the CDR3 is TGTGCCAGCAGTGAGCAGGGTCATGGGAATCAGCCCCAGCATTTT. The chain has TRBV2 and TRBJ1-5, with a weak D call TRBD1 (5 bases). Trimming cost V 3 bases and J 4 bases, with 13 bases left between them. The germline V gene has CDR1 SNHLY and CDR2 FYNNEI. The CDR3 contains 15 residues.